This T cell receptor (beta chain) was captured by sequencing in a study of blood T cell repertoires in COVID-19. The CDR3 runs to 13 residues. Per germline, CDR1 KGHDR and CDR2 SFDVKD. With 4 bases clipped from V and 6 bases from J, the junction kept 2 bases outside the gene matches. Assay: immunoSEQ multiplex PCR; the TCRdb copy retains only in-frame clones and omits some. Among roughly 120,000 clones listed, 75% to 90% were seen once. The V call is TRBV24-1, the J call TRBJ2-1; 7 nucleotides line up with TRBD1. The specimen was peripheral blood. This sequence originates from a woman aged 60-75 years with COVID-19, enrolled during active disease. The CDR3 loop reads CATSDRTGNEQFF. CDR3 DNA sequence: TGTGCCACCAGTGACCGGACAGGCAATGAGCAGTTCTTC.